The clone carrying this TCR beta chain counts as large. Its antigen is unknown. All patients were untreated before thyroid surgery. The entry originates in a study of metastatic and nonmetastatic thyroid tumors. Overall study context: It was across blood and tumor or nodule tissue from malignant and benign thyroid patients that repertoires were compared.

Authors' analysis steps: Using the CDR3 differences seen across clinicopathological groups, the authors built a distant-metastasis classifier for papillary thyroid cancer, which was meant to discriminate distant-metastatic patients. MiXCR was used by TCRdb to re-call the PCR reads. These V and J calls originate from TCRdb's pipeline instead of the authors' own analysis. The sample yields 6,500 to 9,000 clones, approximately 27% seen once. General observations from the study: Reportedly, malignant thyroid tumors had significantly higher TCR beta diversity than benign nodules, in blood and tumor.

Germline V lookup: CDR1 MNHEY, CDR2 SMNVEV (reference sequence). The V end was cut by 4 bases, the J end by 4 bases, with 14 bases between. CDR3 length: 14 residues. This chain links TRBV27 with TRBJ2-7; perhaps TRBD1 as D (6 bases). This TCR was sampled from a female donor with papillary thyroid cancer or a benign thyroid nodule (not recorded which). Some clones in this sample may be carry-over from other donors' samples. The sequencing input was adjacent normal tissue. The CDR3 nucleotides read TGTGCCAGCAGTTCAGGGGCCTCGAGGTACGAGCAGTACTTC. Its translation: CASSSGASRYEQYF.